The 28 T cell receptor beta chains presented below share a single source sample, sequenced in a study of cytomegalovirus exposure and HLA in healthy donors. Primers included in the PCR were 60 Vbeta and 13 Jbeta primers. Only in-frame clones appear in the TCRdb table, and some are missing; sequencing was by immunoSEQ multiplex PCR. The sample has around 130,000 clones; 73% are singletons. The sample comprised PBMCs. The receptors stem from a woman aged 40 to 50 in good health and CMV-seropositive.

This clone appeared a single time. The chain carries TRBV18 and TRBJ1-5; TRBD1 matches 7 bases. The junction had 14 bases not matched to a gene; V was cut back by 5 bases and J by 7 bases. The germline CDR1 and CDR2 sequences are KGHSH and LQKENI. The CDR3 is 16 amino acids. The CDR3 sequence is CASSSGDSGTGQPQHF. The CDR3, as DNA: TGTGCCAGCTCATCGGGGGACAGCGGCACGGGACAGCCCCAGCATTTT.

The chain carries TRBV28 and TRBJ2-1, with 12 bases matching TRBD2. The CDR3 contains 21 residues. V gave up 1 base and J gave up 1 base; unmatched junction bases: 14. Germline V gives CDR1 MDHEN, CDR2 SYDVKM. The DNA for the CDR3 is TGTGCCAGCAGTTTATTCTGGGCTAGCGGGAGGGCCGTCGTATCCTACAATGAGCAGTTCTTC. As protein: CASSLFWASGRAVVSYNEQFF.

This clone appeared once. V usage is TRBV27 and J usage is TRBJ2-5; TRBD1 might be the D (5 bases). This CDR3 spans 14 amino acids. Germline loops: CDR1 MNHEY, CDR2 SMNVEV (reference sequence). Trimming cost V 7 bases and J 4 bases, with 16 bases left between them. DNA for the CDR3: TGTGCCAGCACCCAGAGAAGGGGTGGAGAGACCCAGTACTTC. Its protein product is CASTQRRGGETQYF.

This chain uses TRBV4-3 with TRBJ2-1, with 12 bases aligning to TRBD2. This CDR3 contains 19 residues. Losses at the gene ends were 0 bases for V and 0 bases for J; bases not matched to a gene: 6. Germline values: CDR1 LGHNA, CDR2 YSLEER. CDR3 nucleotides: TGCGCCAGCAGCCAAGATCTAGCGGGAGGGCTGAGCTCCTACAATGAGCAGTTCTTC. This gives the protein CASSQDLAGGLSSYNEQFF.

In its sample, this clone was seen once. The CDR3 region has the DNA TGTGCCACCAGCAGAGAAGGAACAGGGGGCAATGAGCAGTTCTTC. This sequence encodes CATSREGTGGNEQFF. The chain recombines TRBV15 with TRBJ2-1; the match to TRBD1 covers 8 bases. Germline CDR1 LNHNV, CDR2 YYDKDF (reference sequence). The CDR3 spans 15 residues. Losses at the gene ends were 0 bases for V and 6 bases for J; bases not matched to a gene: 4.

Only one count was recorded for this clone. This chain joins TRBV6-1 and TRBJ1-2, with D uncertain. The germline V gene encodes CDR1 MNHNS and CDR2 SASEGT. Trimming removed 4 bases from V and 5 bases from J, with 14 bases in between. This CDR3 comprises 14 residues. The CDR3 DNA sequence: TGTGCCAGCAGTGCCGCCGGCGAGGGATATGGCTACACCTTC. Amino acids: CASSAAGEGYGYTF.

This clone came up once. The rearrangement links TRBV7-2 to TRBJ2-2; D perhaps matches TRBD1 (6 bases). Trimming shortened V by 5 bases and J by 3 bases, and 13 bases separated the two germline ends. Germline CDR1 reads SGHTA; CDR2 reads FQGNSA. This CDR3 comprises 15 residues. CDR3 residues: CASSRTGFDTGELFF. The CDR3 nucleotides are TGTGCCAGCAGCCGTACAGGGTTCGACACCGGGGAGCTGTTTTTT.

This chain links TRBV7-8 with TRBJ2-7; D ambiguous. The ends were cut back, 5 bases at V and 0 bases at J, with 5 bases in the middle. The CDR3 is 12 amino acids. Germline V gene data show CDR1 as SGHVS and CDR2 as FQNEAQ. CDR3 loop: CASSASSYEQYF. The DNA for the CDR3 is TGTGCCAGCAGCGCGAGCTCCTACGAGCAGTACTTC.

This rearrangement joins TRBV2 to TRBJ2-7; D may be TRBD1 (6 bases). V shed 1 base and J shed 5 bases, with 6 bases lying between them. The CDR3 runs 12 residues. The germline V gene has CDR1 SNHLY and CDR2 FYNNEI. The CDR3 spells CASSEDRDEQYF. The CDR3 region has the DNA TGTGCCAGCAGTGAAGACAGGGACGAGCAGTACTTC.

The genes are TRBV29-1 and TRBJ1-1; 8 bases are shared with TRBD1. V gave up 5 bases and J gave up 2 bases; unmatched junction bases: 4. Germline CDR1 and CDR2: SQVTM and ANQGSEA. The CDR3 extends over 13 amino acids. CDR3 residues: CSVTGGGNTEAFF. In DNA, the CDR3 is TGCAGCGTTACAGGGGGGGGAAACACTGAAGCTTTCTTT.

This clone was counted between two and nine times. V is TRBV2 and J is TRBJ2-3; 14 bases align to TRBD2. Germline V lookup: CDR1 SNHLY, CDR2 FYNNEI. The CDR3 runs to 17 residues. The V gene end was trimmed by 8 bases and the J gene end by 9 bases; junction bases not matched to a gene: 16. The CDR3 bases are TGTGCCAGCGGCTCAGACGGACTAGCGGGGGGTACGGGGACGCAGTATTTT. This sequence encodes CASGSDGLAGGTGTQYF.

The V call is TRBV30, the J call TRBJ1-6; D unresolved. V lost 2 bases and J 9 bases, leaving 14 bases between the germline ends. The CDR3 has 14 residues. CDR1 and CDR2 (germline): GTSNPN, SVGIG (reference sequence). In DNA form, the CDR3 reads TGTGCCTGGAGTACTAGTGACGTTATTTCACCCCTCCACTTT. Protein product: CAWSTSDVISPLHF.

This clone was recorded a few times. The chain is built from TRBV9 and TRBJ1-3; D remains ambiguous. The CDR3 sequence is 15 residues long. Germline V gene data show CDR1 as SGDLS and CDR2 as YYNGEE. The germline V and J ends were trimmed by 0 bases and 3 bases, with 10 bases remaining between them. The CDR3 reads CASSVAPGDGNTIYF. In DNA, the CDR3 is TGTGCCAGCAGCGTAGCCCCCGGGGATGGAAACACCATATATTTT.

V is TRBV9 and J is TRBJ2-3, with D possibly matching TRBD2 (6 bases). Germline CDR1 reads SGDLS; CDR2 reads YYNGEE. This CDR3 comprises 13 residues. The V end was cut by 4 bases, the J end by 3 bases, with 9 bases between. The CDR3 is CASSSRGTDTQYF. Here the CDR3 DNA reads TGTGCCAGCAGCTCGCGGGGTACAGATACGCAGTATTTT.

V gene TRBV7-8 combines with J gene TRBJ2-3; 10 positions agree with TRBD2. The CDR3 covers 19 residues. V shed 1 base, J shed 1 base, and the junction held 11 bases outside the gene matches. In germline, CDR1 is SGHVS, CDR2 FQNEAQ. The CDR3 is CASSLGLAGEVRGTDTQYF. The CDR3 nucleotides are TGTGCCAGCAGCTTAGGTCTAGCGGGAGAGGTGAGGGGCACAGATACGCAGTATTTT.

The chain joins TRBV5-4 to TRBJ2-3; 7 bases align to TRBD2. The CDR3 spans 16 residues. Germline V lookup: CDR1 SGHNT, CDR2 YYREEE (reference sequence). The junction had 9 bases not matched to a gene; V was cut back by 3 bases and J by 2 bases. The CDR3 sequence is CASSSKAGVYTDTQYF. Written as DNA, the CDR3 is TGTGCCAGCAGCTCCAAGGCGGGAGTTTACACAGATACGCAGTATTTT.

This chain uses TRBV4-3 with TRBJ1-1, with 8 nucleotides matching TRBD1. Germline CDR1 and CDR2: LGHNA and YSLEER. The ends lost 0 bases at V and 2 bases at J; junction bases unmatched: 8. This CDR3 region has 17 residues. The CDR3 is CASSQDNRGNENTEAFF. CDR3 in DNA: TGCGCCAGCAGCCAAGATAACAGGGGGAATGAAAACACTGAAGCTTTCTTT.

In this sample, this clone turned up once. The chain joins TRBV5-1 to TRBJ2-1, with 8 positions matching TRBD1. The CDR3 sequence is 20 residues long. The trim removed 0 bases at V and 0 bases at J, leaving 14 bases unmatched. From germline, CDR1 is SGHRS and CDR2 YFSETQ. The CDR3 region is CASSLVFGDRRKVSYNEQFF. In DNA, the CDR3 is TGCGCCAGCAGCTTGGTCTTCGGGGACAGGCGTAAAGTCTCCTACAATGAGCAGTTCTTC.

The table lists this clone with a few counts. The chain couples TRBV5-4 to TRBJ1-2; 10 bases match TRBD1. There are 16 residues in the CDR3. V was pared by 4 bases and J by 5 bases, with 11 bases of the junction left unmatched. Germline-derived CDR1 and CDR2 are SGHNT and YYREEE (reference sequence). CDR3 residues: CASSTGQGRGFYGYTF. The CDR3 DNA reads as TGTGCCAGCAGCACGGGACAGGGGCGCGGGTTTTATGGCTACACCTTC. Variable domain in full (rest from reference TRBV5-4 and TRBJ1-2): ETGVTQSPTHLIKTRGQQVTLRCSSQSGHNTVSWYQQALGQGPQFIFQYYREEENGRGNFPPRFSGLQFPNYSSELNVNALELDDSALYLCASSTGQGRGFYGYTFGSGTRLTVV.

This chain links TRBV5-1 with TRBJ2-5; weak D call: TRBD1 (5 bases). CDR3 length: 14 amino acids. V dropped 1 base and J dropped 2 bases, with 9 bases sitting between them. The germline CDR1 and CDR2 sequences are SGHRS and YFSETQ. DNA for the CDR3: TGCGCCAGCAGCTTGTTGGCAGGGCAAGAGACCCAGTACTTC. Amino acids: CASSLLAGQETQYF.

The chain joins TRBV7-2 to TRBJ1-2; a possible D gene is TRBD1 (5 bases). Germline CDR1 and CDR2: SGHTA and FQGNSA. This CDR3 comprises 17 residues. The germline V and J ends were trimmed by 1 base and 9 bases, with 24 bases remaining between them. CDR3 sequence (DNA): TGTGCCAGCAGCTTAGTTTACGCCGACAGCCCTTCGTTGCGCTACACCTTC. Translating it yields CASSLVYADSPSLRYTF.

This clone was seen a single time. V gene TRBV7-3 combines with J gene TRBJ2-7; D ambiguous. Trimming cost V 0 bases and J 2 bases, with 5 bases left between them. CDR1 SGHTA and CDR2 FQGTGA come from the germline V gene. This CDR3 region has 13 residues. Here the CDR3 DNA reads TGTGCCAGCAGCTTAACGCCTACCTACGAGCAGTACTTC. Translated: CASSLTPTYEQYF.

The V call is TRBV30, the J call TRBJ2-7; tentative D call: TRBD1 (6 bases). Trimming took 2 bases from V and 4 from J, leaving 18 bases between them. The CDR3 is 15 amino acids. Germline CDR1 reads GTSNPN; CDR2 reads SVGIG (reference sequence). CDR3 protein: CAWSNPLQGLYEQYF. DNA of the CDR3: TGTGCCTGGAGTAATCCTCTCCAGGGGTTGTACGAGCAGTACTTC.

This clone has just a few counts. The chain recombines TRBV21-1 with TRBJ2-7; the D call of TRBD2 is as the table states it, not checked on the DNA. TRBV21-1 is labeled a pseudogene. This CDR3 region has 14 residues. This CDR3 is CASNSGGGNYEQYF. The CDR3 region has the DNA TGTGCCAGCAATTCGGGGGGCGGGAACTACGAGCAGTACTTC.

V usage is TRBV10-1 and J usage is TRBJ2-7, with TRBD2 as a possible D gene (6 bases). CDR1 and CDR2 from the germline V gene are WNHNN and SYGVQD (reference sequence). Trimming took off 7 bases at V and 3 bases at J, with 13 bases between the two ends. The CDR3 is 13 amino acids. CDR3 sequence: CASTAGSFYEQYF. CDR3 coding DNA: TGCGCCAGCACTGCCGGGAGCTTCTACGAGCAGTACTTC.

The chain carries TRBV10-3 and TRBJ2-1; 8 bases align to TRBD2. Germline trimming cut 4 bases from V and 7 bases from J; bases unmatched to any gene: 3. CDR1 is ENHRY and CDR2 is SYGVKD in the germline V gene. This CDR3 has 13 amino acids. CDR3 coding DNA: TGTGCCATCAGTGTCCAGCGGGAGAATGAGCAGTTCTTC. Translated, it gives CAISVQRENEQFF.

This chain joins TRBV27 and TRBJ2-3, with TRBD2 matching over 14 bases. The CDR3 is made up of 18 amino acids. Germline V CDR1 and CDR2: MNHEY, SMNVEV (reference sequence). Trimming at V came to 5 bases and at J to 0 bases, leaving 7 bases not matched to a gene. The DNA for the CDR3 is TGTGCCAGCAGTCGCCGCGGGACTAGCGGGGGTAGCACAGATACGCAGTATTTT. It specifies CASSRRGTSGGSTDTQYF.

This clone was observed a handful of times. This chain connects TRBV2 to TRBJ2-3; TRBD2 aligns across 7 bases. With V trimmed by 0 bases and J by 1 base, 13 bases remained unmatched. CDR1 and CDR2 from the germline V gene are SNHLY and FYNNEI. This CDR3 comprises 19 residues. CDR3 coding DNA: TGTGCCAGCAGTGAAGCTCTATCCGGGCGGGGGATGGGCACAGATACGCAGTATTTT. This sequence encodes CASSEALSGRGMGTDTQYF.